The entry that follows covers one TCR beta chain sequence. These data are taken from a study of T cells in Graves' hyperthyroidism and ophthalmopathy. This CDR3 is 15 amino acids long. The V and J ends lost 3 bases and 6 bases respectively, with 15 bases between them. Germline CDR1 reads LNHDA; CDR2 reads SQIVND (reference sequence). Template material for amplifying TCR beta CDR3 regions consisted of RNA transcripts. The primer set for the first-round RT-PCR of the TCR CDR3 was HTBI. A single record per CDR3 protein comes from TCRdb applying MiXCR to the multiplex PCR reads. The repertoire holds a few hundred thousand distinct CDR3 sequences, with 35% to 55% as singletons.

Material for sequencing was peripheral blood or thyroid tissue (not recorded which). V gene TRBV19 combines with J gene TRBJ1-5; D uncertain. This TCR was recovered from a woman in her late teens or twenties with Graves' hyperthyroidism. CDR3 nucleotide sequence: TGTGCCAGTAGTATCATGGGTGAGGGTTTTCAGCCCCAGCATTTT. Amino acids: CASSIMGEGFQPQHF.